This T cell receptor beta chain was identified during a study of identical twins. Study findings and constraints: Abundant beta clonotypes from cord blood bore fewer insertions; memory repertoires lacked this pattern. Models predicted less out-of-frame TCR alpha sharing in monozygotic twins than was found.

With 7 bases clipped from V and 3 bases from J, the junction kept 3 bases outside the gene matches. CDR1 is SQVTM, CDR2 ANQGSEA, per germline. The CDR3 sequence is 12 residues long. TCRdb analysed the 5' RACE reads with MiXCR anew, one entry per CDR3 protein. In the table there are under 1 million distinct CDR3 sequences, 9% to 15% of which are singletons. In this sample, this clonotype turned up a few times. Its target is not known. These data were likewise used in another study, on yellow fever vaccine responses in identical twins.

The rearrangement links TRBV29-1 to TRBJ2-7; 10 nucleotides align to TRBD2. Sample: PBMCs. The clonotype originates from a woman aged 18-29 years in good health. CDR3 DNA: TGCAGCGGGAGGACTAGCGGCTACGAGCAGTACTTC. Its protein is CSGRTSGYEQYF.